This TCR beta chain came from a study of blood T cell repertoires in COVID-19. Study as a whole: In each case, the material was cDNA or gDNA derived from T cells, B-cell-depleted T cells, or PBMCs.

From germline, CDR1 is SGHTA and CDR2 FQGNSA. Trimming left V 5 bases short and J 8 bases short, with 10 bases between. The CDR3 is 11 residues long. This clone was counted a few times. Some clones are missing from TCRdb's copy, which holds only in-frame ones; the method was immunoSEQ multiplex PCR. This table holds approximately 330,000 clones, about 91% found once. The chain has TRBV7-2 and TRBJ2-7, with D possibly being TRBD1 (6 bases). The TCR sequence derives from a young man with COVID-19, enrolled during active disease. The sequenced sample was peripheral blood. The CDR3 nucleotides are TGTGCCAGCAGCGAACAGGGAAAGCAGTACTTC. Translation gives CASSEQGKQYF.